This T cell receptor beta chain was captured in a study of shared clonotypes between healthy human individuals. Study donors comprised healthy, HIV-negative adults devoid of recent acute infection or vaccination. Concerning this clone itself: Its antigen is unknown.

This table comes from immunoSEQ multiplex PCR, and its TCRdb copy is limited to in-frame clones, with some not included. The data show a few million clones, roughly 93% seen once. Regarding the study as a whole: Estimated clonotype richness was generally higher in naive than memory subsets. Against clonotypes common to all four donors, non-shared ones had lower generation probabilities.

CDR1 is SEHNR, CDR2 FQNEAQ, per germline (reference sequence). There are 13 residues in the CDR3. The V end lost 4 bases, the J end lost 0 bases, and 6 bases lay between the germline ends. This sequence was found in a man between 18 and 35 years old in good health. Some clones in this sample may be carry-over from other donors' samples. The sequencing sample was made of naive CD4+ T cells from PBMCs. The subset denotes: CD45RA+ positively selected. The rearrangement uses TRBV7-9 and TRBJ1-1; tentative D call: TRBD1 (5 bases). The CDR3 sequence: CASSWTLNTEAFF. The CDR3 DNA is TGTGCCAGCAGCTGGACACTGAACACTGAAGCTTTCTTT. Full variable domain (remainder filled in from reference TRBV7-9 and TRBJ1-1): DTGVSQNPRHKITKRGQNVTFRCDPISEHNRLYWYRQTLGQGPEFLTYFQNEAQLEKSRLLSDRFSAERPKGSFSTLEIQRTEQGDSAMYLCASSWTLNTEAFFGQGTRLTVV.